The clone carrying this T cell receptor beta chain was counted at least ten times. The data are from a study of metastatic and nonmetastatic thyroid tumors. The wider study: Across blood and tumor or nodule tissue, repertoires from malignant and benign thyroid patients were compared with one another.

This CDR3 is built from 15 residues. Between the trimmed V and J ends, which lost 3 bases and 6 bases, there was a span of 15 bases. Germline V gene data show CDR1 as MNHEY and CDR2 as SMNVEV (reference sequence). MiXCR re-clonotyped the PCR reads for TCRdb. The sample has around 27,000 clones; about a quarter are singletons. Thyroid surgery was preceded by no treatment in any patient. The clonotype originates from a female donor with papillary thyroid cancer or a benign thyroid nodule (not recorded which). Some clones in this sample may be carry-over from other donors' samples. This rearrangement joins TRBV27 to TRBJ2-1; tentatively, D is TRBD1 (7 bases). Sequencing was performed on blood. The CDR3 DNA reads TGTGCCAGCAGTTTGACTAGGGGGCTTCTCAATGAGCAGTTCTTC. Protein: CASSLTRGLLNEQFF.